A selection of T cell receptor beta chains follows, all from one sample in a study of T cell changes during pregnancy in multiple sclerosis. The data were produced by immunoSEQ multiplex PCR, yet TCRdb's version contains in-frame clones alone and is incomplete. Of around 77,000 clones listed, around 91% are singletons. Sequenced material: peripheral blood, taken in the third trimester of pregnancy. The receptors originated from a female donor in good health, enrolled as a control in a pregnancy study. CDR3s include the opening cysteine and the closing phenylalanine or tryptophan. A D gene is named only where the DNA matches it firmly. Size tells how often a clone was seen (once, few, many) or the class of an expanded clone, and some rows leave it out.

clone_size | j_call | v_call | d_call | cdr3_nt | cdr3_aa
. | TRBJ1-5 | TRBV4-1 | TRBD1 | TGCGCCAGCAGCCAAGGGGACAGGGAGAATCAGCCCCAGCATTTT | CASSQGDRENQPQHF
medium-sized | TRBJ1-1 | TRBV30 | . | TGTGCCTGGAGTGTCCCCCGGGAGGGATTGAACACTGAAGCTTTCTTT | CAWSVPREGLNTEAFF
. | TRBJ2-7 | TRBV5-1 | . | TGCGCCAGCAGCTCCCCCGGGGGGCTCAACTACGAGCAGTACTTC | CASSSPGGLNYEQYF
. | TRBJ2-7 | TRBV30 | TRBD2 | TGTGCCGGCCGGACTAGCCCACCTTATACTACGAGTGGGTTAACATACGAGCAGTACTTC | CAGRTSPPYTTSGLTYEQYF
. | TRBJ1-1 | TRBV7-8 | . | TGTGCCAGCAGCTTAGGAGGCAGGGCTACCACTGAAGCTTTCTTT | CASSLGGRATTEAFF
. | TRBJ2-3 | TRBV6-6 | TRBD2 | TGTGCCAGCAGCGGGACTAGCGGGGGAGATACGCAGTATTTT | CASSGTSGGDTQYF
. | TRBJ2-7 | TRBV6-4 | . | TGTGCCAGCAGTGACTCGAACCAAGGGGGGGGGATTGGCGAGCAGTACTTC | CASSDSNQGGGIGEQYF
. | TRBJ2-7 | TRBV10-1 | TRBD1 | TGCGCCAGCAGTTCTACTCGGACAGGGAGCGAGCAGTACTTC | CASSSTRTGSEQYF
few | TRBJ1-1 | TRBV6-5 | . | TGTGCCAGCCACAGACGGGGGAACACTGAAGCTTTCTTT | CASHRRGNTEAFF
. | TRBJ2-7 | TRBV6-1 | . | TGTGCCAGCAGTGACTACGGGGTCGGGCAGTACTTC | CASSDYGVGQYF
. | TRBJ2-7 | TRBV7-8 | . | TGTGCCAGCAGCCTCGGACTCTCATCTCGGGAGCAGTACTTC | CASSLGLSSREQYF
. | TRBJ2-7 | TRBV27 | . | TGTGCCAGCAGTCTACAGGTTTACTCCTACGAGCAGTACTTC | CASSLQVYSYEQYF
. | TRBJ2-7 | TRBV7-2 | TRBD2 | TGTGCCAGCAGCCCGCCGGGGGGGAGGGCAAGGGAGCAGTACTTC | CASSPPGGRAREQYF
. | TRBJ1-2 | TRBV7-9 | TRBD1 | TGTGCCAGCAGCCGGACAGGCCCAACCTATGGCTACACCTTC | CASSRTGPTYGYTF
. | TRBJ1-3 | TRBV6-5 | TRBD1 | TGTGCCAGCAGTTACGGGACAGGGTGGGACACCATATATTTT | CASSYGTGWDTIYF
. | TRBJ1-2 | TRBV2 | . | TGTGCCAGCAGTCGCGGGGAGGGGGTTGGTGGCTACACCTTC | CASSRGEGVGGYTF
. | TRBJ1-5 | TRBV19 | . | TGTGCCAGTAGGGCGCAGGGCGATCAGCCCCAGCATTTT | CASRAQGDQPQHF
. | TRBJ2-7 | TRBV4-1 | TRBD2 | TGCGCCAGCAGCCAAGATGGGGGACTAGCGGGAAGGAGCTCCTACGAGCAGTACTTC | CASSQDGGLAGRSSYEQYF
. | TRBJ2-3 | TRBV11-3 | TRBD2 | TGTGCCAGCAGCCCCGGGACTAGTGCGGGGACGCAGTATTTT | CASSPGTSAGTQYF
. | TRBJ2-7 | TRBV4-1 | . | TGCGCCAGCAGCCAGTATGACGGGGGTCCCTCGTCGGAGCAGTACTTC | CASSQYDGGPSSEQYF
. | TRBJ2-7 | TRBV7-2 | TRBD2 | TGTGCCAGCAACCGGCGTCACGGGGGGGTGACCTACGAGCAGTACTTC | CASNRRHGGVTYEQYF
. | TRBJ2-2 | TRBV27 | TRBD1 | TGTGCCAGCAGTCCAAGGACAGGGAGTACCGGGGAGCTGTTTTTT | CASSPRTGSTGELFF
. | TRBJ2-2 | TRBV18 | . | TGTGCCAGCTCATCTACCACACAGGTCAACACCGGGGAGCTGTTTTTT | CASSSTTQVNTGELFF
. | TRBJ1-2 | TRBV10-3 | TRBD1 | TGTGCCATCAACCCAGGGGGGAGAAGAAACTATGGCTACACCTTC | CAINPGGRRNYGYTF
. | TRBJ1-2 | TRBV28 | . | TGTGCCAGCAGGAGCGGGATAGGAGGCTACACCTTC | CASRSGIGGYTF
. | TRBJ2-7 | TRBV6-1 | TRBD2 | TGTGCCAGCAGTGCTAGCGGGAGTGCTTACGAGCAGTACTTC | CASSASGSAYEQYF
. | TRBJ1-5 | TRBV10-2 | . | TGCGCCAGCAGCGGGTTCGTGCGAGGCAGCCAGCCCCAGCATTTT | CASSGFVRGSQPQHF
. | TRBJ2-1 | TRBV19 | TRBD1 | TGTGCCAGTACCCACCGGCCGGGACAGGGCTTGGGTGAGCAGTTCTTC | CASTHRPGQGLGEQFF
once | TRBJ2-2 | TRBV2 | TRBD1 | TGTGCCAGCAGTGTATACAGGGGATCCGGGGAGCTGTTTTTT | CASSVYRGSGELFF
. | TRBJ1-1 | TRBV19 | . | TGTGCCAGTAGTACCCCCCGGGGGGCGAACACTGAAGCTTTCTTT | CASSTPRGANTEAFF
. | TRBJ2-3 | TRBV28 | . | TGTGCCAGCTTCGCGGTAAAAGGGGGCACAGATACGCAGTATTTT | CASFAVKGGTDTQYF
. | TRBJ2-7 | TRBV7-2 | . | TGTGCCAGCAGCGTGGACTACATCTCCTACGAGCAGTACTTC | CASSVDYISYEQYF
. | TRBJ2-7 | TRBV6-6 | . | TGTGCCAGCAGTTATACAGGAAGCTCCTACGAGCAGTACTTC | CASSYTGSSYEQYF
. | TRBJ1-4 | TRBV29-1 | TRBD1 | TGCAGCGTTGGGGACAGCCAGTTAGTTAATGAAAAACTGTTTTTT | CSVGDSQLVNEKLFF
. | TRBJ1-6 | TRBV11-2 | . | TGTGCCAGCAGCATGAAGATGAGCTCCTATAATTCACCCCTCCACTTT | CASSMKMSSYNSPLHF
. | TRBJ1-1 | TRBV7-4 | . | TGTGCCAGCAGCTTAGTGGTAGGAGCACCGCTCACTGAAGCTTTCTTT | CASSLVVGAPLTEAFF
. | TRBJ2-3 | TRBV10-1 | TRBD2 | TGCGCCAGCAGTGAGTCGACTAGCGGGTACACAGATACGCAGTATTTT | CASSESTSGYTDTQYF
. | TRBJ1-6 | TRBV30 | . | TGTGCCTGGAGGCGAAACCGCTATAATTCACCCCTCCACTTT | CAWRRNRYNSPLHF
. | TRBJ2-7 | TRBV30 | TRBD2 | TGTGCCGGGACTAGCGGGAGCTCCTACGAGCAGTACTTC | CAGTSGSSYEQYF
. | TRBJ1-1 | TRBV2 | TRBD1 | TGTGCCAGCAGACCCGAACAGGGGGCTTTCTCTGAAGCTTTCTTT | CASRPEQGAFSEAFF
. | TRBJ1-1 | TRBV6-6 | . | TGTGCCATATGGGCTTTTGGGGGGGACGCTTTCTTT | CAIWAFGGDAFF
. | TRBJ1-1 | TRBV2 | . | TGTGCCAGCAGTGAAGACGGGTATGCTGGGGAAGCTTTCTTT | CASSEDGYAGEAFF